The clone carrying this T cell receptor (beta chain) was detected ten times or more. Its target is not known. The data were taken from a study of early T cells in non-severe SARS-CoV-2 infection. Overall study: Alpha and beta chains were unpaired, from unsorted whole-blood bulk RNA.

Study findings and constraints: Reliance on VDJdb matching favored anti-spike CD8 responses; private and CD4 specificities were missed.

Unique molecular identifiers (one per individual cDNA molecule) were attached. TCRdb re-derived calls from the 5' RACE reads in MiXCR, one entry per CDR3 protein. The table lists around 80,000 distinct CDR3 sequences, around 15% of them singletons. This receptor was taken from an adult who was a healthcare worker with PCR-confirmed SARS-CoV-2 infection or an uninfected control (not recorded which). The source material was whole blood.

This CDR3 is CASSQDAARVYGYTF. CDR3 DNA sequence: TGCGCCAGCAGCCAAGACGCCGCCCGTGTCTATGGCTACACCTTC. This chain uses TRBV4-3 with TRBJ1-2; D is ambiguous. V was clipped by 0 bases and J by 4 bases, with 12 bases between them. Germline CDR1 and CDR2: LGHNA and YSLEER. The CDR3 length is 15 residues.